This note documents a single TCR beta chain sequence. Antigen unknown. The donors belonged to the roughly 130-subject validation cohort, separate from the approximately 700-subject first cohort. The sample comes from a study of cytomegalovirus exposure and HLA in healthy donors. Turning to the study itself: The same platform was used for the 90 to 150 validation repertoires as for the 666 first-cohort repertoires, as reported in a later analysis. Study observations and caveats: CMV antigen specificity was confirmed in vitro for a few CMV-associated chains. First-cohort TCR clusters were later found to tend to co-occur in the approximately 120 validation repertoires.

Method: immunoSEQ multiplex PCR; TCRdb's copy keeps in-frame clones and lacks some. The repertoire has approximately 200,000 clones, about 93% of them found once; the top ten carry around 1%. The TCR sequence derives from a woman younger than 30 in good health and CMV-seronegative. The sample comprised PBMCs.

The CDR3 DNA reads as TGTGCCAGCAGTCGGACTAGCGCCCACGAGCAGTACTTC. Protein sequence: CASSRTSAHEQYF. This rearrangement joins TRBV7-9 to TRBJ2-7; TRBD2 agrees at 9 bases. Trimming cost V 6 bases and J 5 bases; bases outside gene matches: 5. The CDR3 contains 13 residues. Germline-derived CDR1 and CDR2 are SEHNR and FQNEAQ (reference sequence).